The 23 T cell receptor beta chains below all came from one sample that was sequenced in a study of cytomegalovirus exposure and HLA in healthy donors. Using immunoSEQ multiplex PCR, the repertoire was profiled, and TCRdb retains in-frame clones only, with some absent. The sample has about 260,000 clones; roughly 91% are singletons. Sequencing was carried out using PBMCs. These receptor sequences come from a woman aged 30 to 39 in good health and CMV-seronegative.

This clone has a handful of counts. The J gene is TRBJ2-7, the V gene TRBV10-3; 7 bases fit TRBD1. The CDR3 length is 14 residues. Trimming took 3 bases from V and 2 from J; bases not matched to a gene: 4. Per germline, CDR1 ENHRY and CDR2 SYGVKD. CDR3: CAISERDRAYEQYF. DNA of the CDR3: TGTGCCATCAGTGAAAGGGACAGAGCCTACGAGCAGTACTTC.

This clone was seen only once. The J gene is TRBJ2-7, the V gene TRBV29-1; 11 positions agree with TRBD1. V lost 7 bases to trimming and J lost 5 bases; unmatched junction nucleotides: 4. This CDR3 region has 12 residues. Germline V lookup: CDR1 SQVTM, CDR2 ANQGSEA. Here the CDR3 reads CSAGQGANEQYF. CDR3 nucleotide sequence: TGCAGCGCCGGACAGGGGGCCAACGAGCAGTACTTC.

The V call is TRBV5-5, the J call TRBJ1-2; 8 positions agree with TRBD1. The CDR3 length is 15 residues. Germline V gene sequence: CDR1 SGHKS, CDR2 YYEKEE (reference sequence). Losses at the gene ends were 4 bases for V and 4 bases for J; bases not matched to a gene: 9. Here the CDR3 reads CASSGLTGDGYGYTF. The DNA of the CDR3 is TGTGCCAGCAGCGGATTGACAGGGGACGGCTATGGCTACACCTTC.

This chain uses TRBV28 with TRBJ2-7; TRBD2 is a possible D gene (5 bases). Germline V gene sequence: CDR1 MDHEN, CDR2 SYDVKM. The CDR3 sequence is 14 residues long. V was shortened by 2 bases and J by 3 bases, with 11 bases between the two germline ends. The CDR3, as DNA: TGTGCCAGCAGTTTAGATAGGACTCTCTACGAGCAGTACTTC. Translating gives CASSLDRTLYEQYF.

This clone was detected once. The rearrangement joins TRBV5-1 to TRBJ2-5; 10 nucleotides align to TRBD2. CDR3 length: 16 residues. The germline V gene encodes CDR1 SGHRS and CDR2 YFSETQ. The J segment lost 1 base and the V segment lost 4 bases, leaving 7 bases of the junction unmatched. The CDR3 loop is CASSKGLARIQETQYF. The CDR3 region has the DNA TGCGCCAGCAGCAAGGGACTAGCGAGAATCCAAGAGACCCAGTACTTC.

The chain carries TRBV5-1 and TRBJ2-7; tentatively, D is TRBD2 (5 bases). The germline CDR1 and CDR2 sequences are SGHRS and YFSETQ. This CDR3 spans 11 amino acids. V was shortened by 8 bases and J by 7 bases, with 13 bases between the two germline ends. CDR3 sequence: CASRGYEEQYF. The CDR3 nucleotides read TGCGCCAGTAGAGGGTATGAGGAGCAGTACTTC.

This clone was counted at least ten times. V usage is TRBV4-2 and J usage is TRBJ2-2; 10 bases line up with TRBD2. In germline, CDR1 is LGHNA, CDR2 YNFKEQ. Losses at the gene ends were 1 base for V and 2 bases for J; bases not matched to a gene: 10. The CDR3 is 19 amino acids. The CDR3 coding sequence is TGTGCCAGCAGCCAAGGGGAGGCTAGCGGGAGCTTAAACACCGGGGAGCTGTTTTTT. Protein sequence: CASSQGEASGSLNTGELFF.

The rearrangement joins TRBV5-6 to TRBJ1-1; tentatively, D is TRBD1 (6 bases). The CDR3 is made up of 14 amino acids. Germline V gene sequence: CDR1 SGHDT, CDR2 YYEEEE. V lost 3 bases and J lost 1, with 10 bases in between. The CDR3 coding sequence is TGTGCCAGCAGCTCCGACAGGAGGAACACTGAAGCTTTCTTT. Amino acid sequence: CASSSDRRNTEAFF.

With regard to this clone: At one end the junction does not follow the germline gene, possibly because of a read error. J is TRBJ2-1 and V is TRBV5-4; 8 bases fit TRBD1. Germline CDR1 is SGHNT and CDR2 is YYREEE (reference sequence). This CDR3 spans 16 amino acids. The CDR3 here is CASSQDSGTGSNEQFF. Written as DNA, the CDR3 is TGCGCCAGCAGCCAAGACTCTGGGACAGGAAGTAATGAGCAGTTCTTC.

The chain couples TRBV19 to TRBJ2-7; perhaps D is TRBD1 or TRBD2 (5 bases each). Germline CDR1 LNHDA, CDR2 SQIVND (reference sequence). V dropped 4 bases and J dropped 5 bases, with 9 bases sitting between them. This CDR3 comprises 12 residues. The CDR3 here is CASSRGNHEQYF. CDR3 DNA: TGTGCCAGTAGTAGGGGGAATCACGAGCAGTACTTC.

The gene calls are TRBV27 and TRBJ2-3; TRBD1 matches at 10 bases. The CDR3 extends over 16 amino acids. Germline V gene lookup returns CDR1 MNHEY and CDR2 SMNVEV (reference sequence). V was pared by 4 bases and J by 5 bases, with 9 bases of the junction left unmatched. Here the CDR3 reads CASSYLRDRGGDTQYF. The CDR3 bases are TGTGCCAGCAGTTACCTCCGGGACAGGGGAGGAGATACGCAGTATTTT.

The DNA of the CDR3 is TGTGCCAGCAGTATGGGGTCCGGGGAGAGTGGCTACACCTTC. Its translation: CASSMGSGESGYTF. The gene calls are TRBV6-5 and TRBJ1-2; D gene ambiguous. V lost 5 bases to trimming and J lost 7 bases, with 17 bases between them. This CDR3 has 14 amino acids. Germline CDR1 MNHEY, CDR2 SVGAGI.

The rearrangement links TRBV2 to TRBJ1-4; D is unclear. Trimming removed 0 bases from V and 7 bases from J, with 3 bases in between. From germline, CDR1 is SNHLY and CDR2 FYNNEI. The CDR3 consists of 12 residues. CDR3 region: CASSEAGEKLFF. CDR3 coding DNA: TGTGCCAGCAGTGAAGCGGGTGAAAAACTGTTTTTT.

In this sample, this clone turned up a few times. The CDR3 bases are TGTGCCAGCAGCAAACGTGGGGGCCAAGAGACCCAGTACTTC. As protein: CASSKRGGQETQYF. V gene TRBV13 combines with J gene TRBJ2-5, with D perhaps matching TRBD1 or TRBD2 (5 bases each). Germline V CDR1 and CDR2: PRHDT, FYEKMQ (reference sequence). V gave up 5 bases and J gave up 1 base, with 11 bases separating them. There are 14 residues in the CDR3.

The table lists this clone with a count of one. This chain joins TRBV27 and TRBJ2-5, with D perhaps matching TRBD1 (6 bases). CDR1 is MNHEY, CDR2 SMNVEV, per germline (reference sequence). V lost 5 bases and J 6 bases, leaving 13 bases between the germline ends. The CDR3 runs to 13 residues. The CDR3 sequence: CASSQTGWQTQYF. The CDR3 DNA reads TGTGCCAGCAGTCAAACAGGGTGGCAGACCCAGTACTTC.

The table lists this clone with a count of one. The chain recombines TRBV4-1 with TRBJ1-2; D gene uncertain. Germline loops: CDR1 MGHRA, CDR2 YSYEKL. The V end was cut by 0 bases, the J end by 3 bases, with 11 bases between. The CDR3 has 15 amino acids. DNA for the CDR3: TGCGCCAGCAGCCAAGAAGTTGTCCAGGACTATGGCTACACCTTC. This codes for CASSQEVVQDYGYTF.

CDR3 sequence (DNA): TGTGCCAGCAGCGGCGAAATGGGGGTCACCGGGGAGCTGTTTTTT. Its protein product is CASSGEMGVTGELFF. The chain is built from TRBV9 and TRBJ2-2; possibly TRBD1 or TRBD2 for D (5 bases each). Germline-derived CDR1 and CDR2 are SGDLS and YYNGEE. The V and J ends lost 3 bases and 4 bases respectively, with 13 bases between them. The CDR3 sequence is 15 residues long.

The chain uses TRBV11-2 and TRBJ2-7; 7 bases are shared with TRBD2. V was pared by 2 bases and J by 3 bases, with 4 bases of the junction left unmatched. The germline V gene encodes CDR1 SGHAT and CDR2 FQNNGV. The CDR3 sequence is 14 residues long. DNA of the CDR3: TGTGCCAGCAGCTTATACGCGGGAGACTACGAGCAGTACTTC. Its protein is CASSLYAGDYEQYF.

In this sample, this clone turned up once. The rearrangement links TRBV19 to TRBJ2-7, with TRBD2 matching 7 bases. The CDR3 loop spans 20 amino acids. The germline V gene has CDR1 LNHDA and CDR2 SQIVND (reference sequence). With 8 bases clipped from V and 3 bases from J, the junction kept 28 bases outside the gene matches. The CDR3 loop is CASSHLADFFPAGEGYEQYF. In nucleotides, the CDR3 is TGTGCCAGTTCGCATTTGGCAGATTTTTTCCCGGCGGGAGAGGGCTACGAGCAGTACTTC. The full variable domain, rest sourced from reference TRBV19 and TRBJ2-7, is DGGITQSPKYLFRKEGQNVTLSCEQNLNHDAMYWYRQDPGQGLRLIYYSQIVNDFQKGDIAEGYSVSREKKESFPLTVTSAQKNPTAFYLCASSHLADFFPAGEGYEQYFGPGTRLTVT.

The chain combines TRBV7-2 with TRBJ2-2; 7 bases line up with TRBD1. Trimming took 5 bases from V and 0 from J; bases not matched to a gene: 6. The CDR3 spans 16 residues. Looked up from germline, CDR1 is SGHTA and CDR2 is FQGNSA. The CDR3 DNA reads TGTGCCAGCAGCCAATCCGGGACAGCGAACACCGGGGAGCTGTTTTTT. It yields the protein CASSQSGTANTGELFF. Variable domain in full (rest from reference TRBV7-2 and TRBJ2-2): GAGVSQSPSNKVTEKGKDVELRCDPISGHTALYWYRQSLGQGLEFLIYFQGNSAPDKSGLPSDRFSAERTGGSVSTLTIQRTQQEDSAVYLCASSQSGTANTGELFFGEGSRLTVL.

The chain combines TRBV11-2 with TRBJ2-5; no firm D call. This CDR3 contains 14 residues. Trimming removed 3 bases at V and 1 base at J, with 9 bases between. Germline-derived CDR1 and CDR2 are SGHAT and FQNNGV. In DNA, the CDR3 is TGTGCCAGCAGCTTCGGGCAGGTCCAAGAGACCCAGTACTTC. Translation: CASSFGQVQETQYF.

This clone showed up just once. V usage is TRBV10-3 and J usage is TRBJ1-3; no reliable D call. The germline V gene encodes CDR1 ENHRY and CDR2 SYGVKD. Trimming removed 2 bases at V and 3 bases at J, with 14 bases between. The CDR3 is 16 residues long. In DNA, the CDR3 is TGTGCCATCAGTGAGCCCGGTGATGGCAGTGGAAACACCATATATTTT. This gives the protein CAISEPGDGSGNTIYF.

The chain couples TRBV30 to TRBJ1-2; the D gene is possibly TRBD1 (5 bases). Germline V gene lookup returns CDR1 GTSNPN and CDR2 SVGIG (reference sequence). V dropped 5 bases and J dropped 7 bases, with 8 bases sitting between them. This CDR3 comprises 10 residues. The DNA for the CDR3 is TGTGCCTGGGGAGGGGCTGGCTACACCTTC. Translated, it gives CAWGGAGYTF.